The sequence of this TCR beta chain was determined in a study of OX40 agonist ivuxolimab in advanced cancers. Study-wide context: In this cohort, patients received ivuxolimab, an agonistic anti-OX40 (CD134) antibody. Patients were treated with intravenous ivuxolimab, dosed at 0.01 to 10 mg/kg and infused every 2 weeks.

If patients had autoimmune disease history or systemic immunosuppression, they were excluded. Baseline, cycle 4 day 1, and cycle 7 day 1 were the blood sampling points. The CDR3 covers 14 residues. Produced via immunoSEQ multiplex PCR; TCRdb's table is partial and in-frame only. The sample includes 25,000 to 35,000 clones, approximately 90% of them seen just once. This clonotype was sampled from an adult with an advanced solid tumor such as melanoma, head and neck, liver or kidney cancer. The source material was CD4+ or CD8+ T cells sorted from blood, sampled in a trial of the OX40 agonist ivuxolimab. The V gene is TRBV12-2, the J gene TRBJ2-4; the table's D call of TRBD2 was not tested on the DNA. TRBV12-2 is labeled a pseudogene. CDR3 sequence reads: CASRLNRVWYIQYF. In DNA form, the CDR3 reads TGTGCAAGTCGCTTAAACCGCGTATGGTACATTCAGTACTTC.